Sequencing of this T cell receptor (beta chain) was carried out in a study of cytomegalovirus exposure and HLA in healthy donors (TCRdb year 2017). Background for the entire study: In an earlier analysis of around 540 of the donors, under 300 Gb of sequence data and some 100 million unique TCR beta sequences from approximately 180 million T cells were reported. An early release that covered about 600 HLA-typed donors contained about 300 gigabases of sequencing data and some 87 million unique TCR sequences. Among the roughly 400 genotyped donors, around 81% belonged to the genetic ancestry cluster associated with self-reported Caucasian donors. The study aimed to test whether cataloging public T cell receptors could reveal signatures of past pathogen exposure. Using immunosequencing, the study profiled T cell repertoires from 640 or so subjects and related those repertoires to cytomegalovirus serostatus. Along with the roughly 610-subject first cohort, a separate validation cohort of approximately 110 different subjects was used. High-throughput TCR immunosequencing, statistical association of individual TCRs with disease status, and machine learning were combined to predict cytomegalovirus infection status. To study patterns of TCR occurrence, a later analysis re-analyzed previously published TCR beta repertoires from 666 donors and added high-resolution HLA genotyping. In the later analysis, no new phenotypic data were used to find candidate immune exposures; instead, reliance was placed on TCR beta sequences and their occurrence across donors. An earlier analysis of 587 of the donors used high-throughput TCR beta sequencing to judge whether each TCR beta V gene segment behaved as functional or pseudogenic. Donor age, sex, ethnicity and CMV serostatus were collected together with the repertoire data. In a later genetic analysis, genome-wide SNP genotypes for about three fifths of the roughly 670 donors were used, and that subset was treated as a discovery cohort. Every discovery cohort repertoire had been produced on one sequencing platform. Class I and class II HLA loci were covered by the typing at four-digit resolution. Typing coverage differed by locus: A, B, C, DRB1 and DQB1 were typed in roughly 620-640 donors, DQA1 in roughly 500, DPA1 in some 600, and DPB1 in 450 to 490. Roughly 5 DR-DQ haplotypes were handled as single units for association and clustering, since linkage in the cohort was strong. Across approximately 400 genotyped donors of the cohort, an average of roughly 200,000 unique TCR beta nucleotide sequences per donor were sequenced, and roughly 20% of those sequences were non-productive.

Overall study results and their limits: According to a later analysis, parvovirus B19, influenza, CMV and Epstein-Barr virus appeared linked to several top co-occurrence clusters. The authors suggested that the approach could potentially be extended to other disease states and immunological phenotypes. Three of the identified cytomegalovirus-associated TCR beta chains were confirmed in vitro to be specific for cytomegalovirus antigens. A later genetic analysis reported fewer N-insertions in productive TCRs among donors in an Asian-associated ancestry cluster than the approximately 670-donor mean. A later analysis associated roughly 17,000 TCR beta sequences with specific HLA alleles at a false discovery rate of 0.05. The cohort was sequenced for TCR beta chains only, and without alpha or paired-chain data the features that could be detected were limited. The only immune exposure information available for the cohort was CMV serostatus. Compared with equally common non-associated chains, HLA-associated TCR beta chains in a later analysis were more clonally expanded and had lower generation probabilities. A later analysis found that most CMV-associated TCR beta chains appeared HLA-restricted, with HLA associations seemingly driven largely by CMV exposure. HLA typing was unavailable for some donors at each locus, so association tests used only the typed subset. The sequencing pipeline was judged likely to have produced a cluster of highly shared sequence variants as a technical artifact. Correlated functional status among segregating V segments might be attributable to linkage disequilibrium, but an unknown experimental factor could not be ruled out. The classifier was reported to diagnose cytomegalovirus status with high specificity and sensitivity in both the original and validation cohorts. Roughly uniform sequencing depth across donors was assumed in presence/absence analyses, although this assumption may not hold. While some public TCRs were present in many individuals, most TCR sequences turned up only very rarely across donors. Some IMGT-functional V segments, including TRBV6-2 and TRBV6-3, could not be told apart with the 87-base-pair reads, so those segments were excluded. In an earlier analysis of 587 of the donors, most TCR beta V segments appeared in productive rearrangements about 87% or about 30% of the time, broadly matching IMGT annotations. The study listed 164 TCR beta chains as associated with cytomegalovirus. Assigning TCR associations to individual alleles was difficult when HLA alleles, especially DR and DQ, strongly co-occurred. Because counts were too low, approximately 15 rarely observed V segments, including chromosome 9 orphons, were excluded from the earlier analysis of 587 of the donors. A further reported finding was that TCR beta sequences accurately predicted the HLA-A and HLA-B alleles for most subjects in the first cohort. V-gene and J-gene trimming of TCR beta chains was associated with a missense DCLRE1C variant in a later genetic analysis, and the association was replicated in an independent cohort. In a later analysis, the rate of TCR association differed among HLA loci, with DRB1 alleles having the most associated TCRs and HLA-C alleles having the fewest.

Reading from cysteine to phenylalanine, the CDR3 counts 14 amino acids. This entry keeps only the CDR3 DNA: 42 bases, framed from base 1. The CDR1 and CDR2 encoded by the germline V gene are MNHEY and SVGAGI. Between the V and J ends, shortened by 7 bases and 4 bases respectively, the junction contains 17 bases. In total, just over 650 healthy bone marrow donors made up the cohort. At the time of sampling, every cohort member was nominally healthy, though immune exposures that went unrecorded were likely present. The donor tested CMV seropositive, placing the donor among the 289 seropositive members of the cohort. A peripheral blood sample was provided by each donor, and peripheral blood mononuclear cells were used for TCR beta sequencing. The Qiagen DNeasy Blood Extraction Kit was used to extract genomic DNA from the blood cell samples. Library preparation employed the immunoSEQ multiplex PCR assay. The multiplex PCR relied on a mix of 60 forward primers for TCR Vbeta segments and 13 reverse primers for TCR Jbeta segments. The CDR3 region of rearranged TCR beta genes was amplified from genomic DNA with a multiplex PCR assay. On the Illumina HiSeq System, the amplified TCR beta libraries were sequenced as 87-base-pair reads. The original methods were these. In a later analysis, tens of millions of unique TCR beta chains were counted across the 500 to 850 repertoires, and around 10 million of these chains were shared by at least two donors. Raw reads were error-corrected and collapsed into unique sequences with a nearest-neighbor algorithm that merged closely related sequences to remove PCR and sequencing errors. V, D and J gene segments were assigned by aligning CDR3 sequences to IMGT reference sequences. For a sequence to be retained, a match of at least six nucleotides to both a V gene segment and a J gene segment was required. Rearrangements were called productive when the CDR3 lacked stop codons and stayed in frame with V and J; all others were non-productive. CDR3 was defined by IMGT convention, running from the second conserved V-encoded cysteine to the conserved J-encoded phenylalanine. The earlier analysis of 587 of the donors excluded sequences that lacked an unambiguous match to a single V gene segment. In an earlier analysis of several hundred of the donors, V segments were called functional above 56.7% productive rearrangements and were called segregating when the between-donor standard deviation exceeded 5%. A statistical classification framework was developed to diagnose cytomegalovirus status using the catalog of TCR beta chain sequences. In a later analysis, V and J genes were assigned by comparing TCR nucleotide sequences against IMGT/GENE-DB human TR gene sequences. The TCRdist pipeline was used in a later analysis to assign CDR3 sequences and most-parsimonious VDJ recombination scenarios. A later analysis defined each TCR beta chain by its CDR3 amino acid sequence plus V-gene family, and excluded reads lacking a unique V-gene family. A later analysis removed 550 to 650 highly shared, low-generation-probability nucleotide sequences to deal with suspected cross-contamination and a sequencing artifact. A later analysis calculated a clonal expansion index for each public chain from normalized within-repertoire ranks of inferred template counts. Generation probabilities in a later analysis came from a VDJ recombination model fitted to out-of-frame rearrangements, and those results were checked against IGoR. Hypergeometric tests were used in a later analysis to score TCR-TCR, TCR-HLA and TCR-CMV co-occurrence, with a repertoire-size bias correction applied to the TCR pairs. False discovery rates were estimated in a later analysis by permuting HLA or CMV assignments 20 times. In a later analysis, co-occurring TCRs were grouped using DBSCAN, and TCRdist sequence similarity was added for clustering within HLA-allele-positive subsets. Repertoires with fewer than 30,000 or more than 120,000 public chains, plus five repertoires with anomalous nucleotide sharing, were excluded from co-occurrence clustering. The table comes from immuneACCESS by way of TCRdb, which keeps in-frame sequences with V and J called. Part of the clones is missing from these tables; in studies checked, under half for an unresolved V gene and the rest for unknown reasons. The D gene and trimming were derived from the DNA, and the V and J assignments and clone size from that table. For this sample there are under 200,000 clones; roughly 80% appear just once. The ten biggest clones cover about 10% of the sample.

In the case of this clone: This receptor's antigen is unknown. No base-level quality is on record; no much larger clone is a single base apart.

Sequenced input: PBMCs. The chain employs TRBV6-5 and TRBJ2-7, with TRBD2 perhaps the D gene, on 7 matching bases. The receptor comes from a man aged 45-65 years in good health and CMV-seropositive. Here the CDR3 is given as CASTSGGGGYEQYF. Here is the DNA: TGTGCCAGCACCTCGGGCGGGGGCGGTTACGAGCAGTACTTC.